This T cell receptor (beta chain) appears in the sequencing data of a study of blood T cell repertoires in COVID-19. Original data processing: Scientists estimated how many nucleated cells there were by amplifying reference gene primers. Sequenced by immunoSEQ multiplex PCR; TCRdb stores in-frame clones only, minus some. Clonal size and the V and J genes are those of that table, whereas D and trimming came from the DNA. The repertoire holds 65,000 to 80,000 clones, over 80% seen once, with 8% to 9.5% in the top ten. V dropped 5 bases and J dropped 7; count of bases not matched to a gene: 13. The CDR3 covers 16 residues. Germline V gene lookup returns CDR1 LNHDA and CDR2 SQIVND (reference sequence).

The chain couples TRBV19 to TRBJ1-5; 8 bases fit TRBD1. The origin of this receptor is a man in his fifties or sixties with active COVID-19. Sequencing was carried out using peripheral blood. Here the CDR3 reads CASSFGSITGGQPQHF. CDR3 bases: TGTGCCAGTAGTTTTGGGAGTATAACAGGGGGACAGCCCCAGCATTTT.